This TCR beta chain was sequenced for a study of OX40 agonist ivuxolimab in advanced cancers. This CDR3 has 17 residues. Germline CDR1 and CDR2: SGHAT and FQDESV (reference sequence). With V trimmed by 1 base and J by 5 bases, 9 bases remained unmatched. Peripheral blood came from all dose cohorts at three timepoints. This clone was seen once. What it binds is unknown. Study-level findings and limits: Compared with CD4+, CD8+ T cells on average had more expanded clones.

Here immunoSEQ multiplex PCR was the method, and the copy in TCRdb shows in-frame clones only, minus some. The data contain some 70,000 clones, about nine tenths of them singletons. This chain joins TRBV11-1 and TRBJ2-1; 9 nucleotides agree with TRBD2. This clonotype was sampled from an adult with an advanced solid tumor such as melanoma, head and neck, liver or kidney cancer. The specimen comprised CD4+ or CD8+ T cells sorted from blood, sampled in a trial of the OX40 agonist ivuxolimab. CDR3 amino acids: CASSLEGPSGVNNEQFF. DNA of the CDR3: TGTGCCAGCAGCTTAGAGGGACCTAGCGGGGTAAACAATGAGCAGTTCTTC.